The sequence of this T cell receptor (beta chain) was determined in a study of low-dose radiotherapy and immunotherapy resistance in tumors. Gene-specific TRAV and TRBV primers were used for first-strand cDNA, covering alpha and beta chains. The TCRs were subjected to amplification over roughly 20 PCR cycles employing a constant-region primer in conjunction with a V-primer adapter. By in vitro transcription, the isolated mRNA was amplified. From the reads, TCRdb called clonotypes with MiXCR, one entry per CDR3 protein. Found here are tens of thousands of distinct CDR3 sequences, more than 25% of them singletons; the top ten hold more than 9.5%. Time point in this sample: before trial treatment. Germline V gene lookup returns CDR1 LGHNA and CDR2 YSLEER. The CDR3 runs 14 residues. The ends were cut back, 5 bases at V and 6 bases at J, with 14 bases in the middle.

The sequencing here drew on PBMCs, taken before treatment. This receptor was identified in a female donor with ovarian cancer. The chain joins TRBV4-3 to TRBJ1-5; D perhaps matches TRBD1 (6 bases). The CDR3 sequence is CASSGQGGGQPQHF. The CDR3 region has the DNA TGCGCCAGCAGCGGGCAGGGAGGGGGTCAGCCCCAGCATTTT.